This T cell receptor (beta chain) was recorded in a study of blood T cell repertoires in COVID-19. Overall study: Italy, Spain and the United States were the sources of the convalescent and acute COVID-19 samples.

Sequencing was performed with immunoSEQ multiplex PCR; in TCRdb, only in-frame clones are kept and a portion is missing. Here the sample spans roughly 260,000 clones, about nine tenths being singletons. Deletions cut 7 bases from V and 8 bases from J, with 11 bases between. The germline V gene has CDR1 LNHDA and CDR2 SQIVND (reference sequence). The CDR3 sequence is 11 residues long. The chain is built from TRBV19 and TRBJ1-1; D possibly corresponds to TRBD1 (5 bases). This sequence was found in a man aged 40-49 years who had recovered from COVID-19. Material: peripheral blood. CDR3 in amino acids: CASTKWTEAFF. The DNA of the CDR3 is TGTGCCAGTACCAAGTGGACAGAAGCTTTCTTT.